Described below is a single TCR beta chain sequence and its context. This clone occurred once. Its antigen is still unknown. No base-level quality is on record; no much larger clone is a single base apart. Per the publication, the time point label means: about 28 days (+/-7) after the second vaccine dose. AZD1222 recipients given second doses at about 4 weeks or at about 12 weeks were pooled, since spike-specific TCR depth and breadth were not found to differ between the two schedules. Vaccinee samples came from UK trials COV001 and COV002, including a single-blind randomized controlled phase 2/3 trial of AZD1222 (ChAdOx1 nCoV-19) in healthy adults. Trial participant PBMC samples were collected at day 0 and day 28 after the second dose for TCRbeta chain sequencing. The junction carries 13 bases between V and J, which are trimmed by 11 bases and 0 bases respectively. Reading from cysteine to phenylalanine, the CDR3 counts 14 amino acids. The read is trimmed to its CDR3 DNA, 42 bases read in frame from base 1. CDR1 and CDR2 are drawn from the germline V gene: ENHRY, SYGVKD.

The source of the sample is a study of T cell responses to AZD1222 COVID-19 vaccine (dated by TCRdb to about 2021). Study-wide context: TCR sequencing was performed for over 230 trial participants, of whom around 210 were given two doses of AZD1222 and around 25 were given two doses of MenACWY control vaccine. Trial participants were enrolled by age into subgroups of 18-55, 56-69 and 70-plus years, and roughly 150, 30 and 60 TCR-sequenced participants, respectively, were included in these subgroups.

The full study reports these points: In the small 56-69-year group, the increase in depth fell short of significance, most likely because of low power. Participants were mostly white British, with more females than males. The authors suggested clonal diversity may have been underestimated. Reportedly, close to half of the unique spike-specific TCRs recognized epitopes lying outside the regions that are mutated in the B.1.351 and B.1.1.7 variants. Spike-specific TCR breadth and depth rose significantly after two AZD1222 doses compared with day 0 and with MenACWY recipients. No day 14 peak-response samples were available, so repertoires were characterized only after the peak T cell response. Only five to seven AZD1222 recipients were SARS-CoV-2 seropositive at baseline, limiting conclusions about previously exposed vaccinees. Vaccine-associated CD4 TCRs spanned the whole spike protein, with dominant responses in regions 160-218 and 743-854.

The CDR3 regions of human TCRbeta chains were subjected to immunosequencing. Per the authors' processing: TCRs in the repertoires were matched against a reference library of SARS-CoV-2-specific TCRs that had been generated with the MIRA antigen-specificity platform. Breadth was defined as the fraction of unique TCRs that were SARS-CoV-2-associated, and depth was defined as the fraction of total T cells that were SARS-CoV-2-associated. Using the MIRA data, each spike-specific TCR was mapped to the spike region that the TCR reacts to and placed in a CD4 or CD8 class. Log10-transformed breadth and depth values were compared by one-way ANOVA with Sidak's multiple comparisons tests. The clones in this table, taken by TCRdb from immuneACCESS, are in-frame only. Not every clone is retained; where verified, under half of the shortfall comes from an unresolved V gene, and the cause of the rest is unknown. For V, J and clone size, that table is used; D and trimming come from the DNA. A total of some 280,000 clones appear in this sample, 90% to 95% of them only once. The top ten hold roughly 0.5% of the sample.

The material sequenced was peripheral blood, taken 28 days after the second AZD1222 dose. This TCR derives from an adult who received the AZD1222 COVID-19 vaccine. The V gene is TRBV10-3 and the J gene is TRBJ2-2; a weak D assignment points to TRBD1 (5 bases agree). The DNA sequence reads TGTGCCCATGGGGCAGGATCGAACACCGGGGAGCTGTTTTTT. Its product reads: CAHGAGSNTGELFF.